This TCR beta chain was found in a study of response to subunit inactivated influenza vaccine. TCRdb used MiXCR to reprocess the RT-PCR reads, holding one entry per CDR3 protein. The table records just under 550,000 distinct CDR3 sequences, roughly a quarter of them present only once. Unmatched junction bases numbered 14, after V lost 8 bases and J lost 9 bases. This CDR3 is built from 15 residues. CDR1 and CDR2 (germline): MNHNS, SASEGT. This clonotype has more than one count but fewer than ten. These data were likewise used in another study, on T cells expressing NK-cell markers. That paper states: Generation of TCR beta cDNA was performed by 5'RACE template switching incorporating UMIs. The study drew TCR beta repertoires from sorted CD3+CD56+NKG2C+, CD3+CD56+NKG2C- and CD3+CD56-NKG2C+ T cells. Among eight sequenced donors, seven carried HCMV seropositivity while one was seronegative. Six or seven donors had dominant NKG2C+ clonotypes that comprised about 1.0-7.5% of their CD8+ T cells. Four donors showed these clonotypes also leading the CD3+CD56-NKG2C+ fraction.

The J gene is TRBJ2-3, the V gene TRBV6-1; 10 bases align to TRBD2. The starting material was CD4+ T cells sorted from PBMCs, obtained 11 to 12 days after vaccination. The sequence was collected from a man between 50 and 59 years old who received an inactivated influenza vaccine. Written as DNA, the CDR3 is TGTGCCAGCCGCAATCTAGCGGGGGCCGAAGGGACGCAGTATTTT. Translating gives CASRNLAGAEGTQYF.